The 24 T cell receptor beta chains below all came from one sample that was sequenced in a study of T cell responses to AZD1222 COVID-19 vaccine. Profiling relied on immunoSEQ multiplex PCR, and the TCRdb table lists in-frame clones only, not all of them. The repertoire has 110,000 or so clones, more than 75% of them found once; the top ten carry 3.5%. Specimen: peripheral blood, collected 28 days after the second AZD1222 dose. The receptor source for this set is an adult who received the AZD1222 COVID-19 vaccine.

This chain connects TRBV6-2 or TRBV6-3 to TRBJ1-6; 9 bases are shared with TRBD1. J gave up 9 bases and V 4 bases, and 4 bases lay outside the gene matches. Germline V gives CDR1 MNHEY, CDR2 SVGEGT. There are 14 residues in the CDR3. The CDR3 reads CASSSTGGGSPLHF. The CDR3 DNA follows: TGTGCCAGCAGTTCCACAGGGGGCGGTTCACCCCTCCACTTT.

The CDR3 coding sequence is TGCGCCAGCAGCCACCTTTCCGCCCGCCGGGGGCTAGCTGGAAACACCATATATTTT. It translates to CASSHLSARRGLAGNTIYF. This chain links TRBV4-3 with TRBJ1-3, with D possibly being TRBD1 (6 bases). V gave up 3 bases and J gave up 2 bases, with 23 bases separating them. Germline assignment: CDR1 LGHNA and CDR2 YSLEER. This CDR3 spans 19 amino acids.

The chain links TRBV30 to TRBJ2-7, with 8 bases that match TRBD1. Looked up from germline, CDR1 is GTSNPN and CDR2 is SVGIG (reference sequence). CDR3 length: 14 residues. J lost 5 bases, V lost 1 base, and 7 bases had no gene match. The CDR3 here is CAWSEGRGQHEQYF. The CDR3, as DNA: TGTGCCTGGAGTGAAGGCAGGGGGCAACACGAGCAGTACTTC.

The chain joins TRBV10-3 to TRBJ2-7, with D perhaps TRBD2 (7 bases). Per the germline V gene, CDR1 is ENHRY and CDR2 is SYGVKD. The CDR3 is 14 amino acids. V lost 4 bases and J 0 bases, leaving 10 bases between the germline ends. The CDR3 region has the DNA TGTGCCATCAGTGGGGGGGGCGACTCCTACGAGCAGTACTTC. Its protein product is CAISGGGDSYEQYF.

This chain connects TRBV9 to TRBJ1-1, with 9 bases aligning to TRBD1. Looked up from germline, CDR1 is SGDLS and CDR2 is YYNGEE. V lost 4 bases, J lost 3 bases, and 7 bases stayed unmatched. The CDR3 is made up of 15 amino acids. The CDR3: CASSPRTGVDTEAFF. The DNA of the CDR3 is TGTGCCAGCAGCCCACGGACAGGGGTAGACACTGAAGCTTTCTTT.

This rearrangement joins TRBV7-8 to TRBJ1-5; tentatively, D is TRBD1 (5 bases). Trimming removed 5 bases at V and 7 bases at J, with 12 bases between. CDR1 is SGHVS and CDR2 is FQNEAQ in the germline V gene. The CDR3 covers 13 residues. CDR3: CASSTGRGQPQHF. CDR3 nucleotide sequence: TGTGCCAGCAGCACCGGAAGGGGACAGCCCCAGCATTTT.

CDR3 protein: CASSQGPRGGLDTQYF. DNA for the CDR3: TGCGCCAGCAGCCAAGGGCCGCGGGGGGGCCTAGATACGCAGTATTTT. The rearrangement uses TRBV4-3 and TRBJ2-3; 9 positions agree with TRBD2. V lost 1 base and J lost 5; bases outside the gene matches: 7. The CDR3 runs to 16 residues. Looked up from germline, CDR1 is LGHNA and CDR2 is YSLEER.

The chain combines TRBV28 with TRBJ1-5; maybe TRBD1 (5 bases). The CDR3 length is 16 residues. V shed 1 base and J shed 14 bases, with 24 bases lying between them. CDR1 MDHEN and CDR2 SYDVKM come from the germline V gene. The CDR3 nucleotides are TGTGCCAGCAGTTTATATATGCCCCAGGGATCATTCAGAGAGCATTTT. Its protein product is CASSLYMPQGSFREHF. Drawing the rest from reference TRBV28 and TRBJ1-5, the complete variable domain is DVKVTQSSRYLVKRTGEKVFLECVQDMDHENMFWYRQDPGLGLRLIYFSYDVKMKEKGDIPEGYSVSREKKERFSLILESASTNQTSMYLCASSLYMPQGSFREHFGDGTRLSIL.

V is TRBV12-3 or TRBV12-4 and J is TRBJ1-2; perhaps TRBD1 as D (5 bases). This CDR3 spans 12 amino acids. Between the trimmed V and J ends, which lost 1 base and 10 bases, there was a span of 10 bases. DNA of the CDR3: TGTGCCAGCAGTTTAGGTGCCAGGGCCTACACCTTC. It translates to CASSLGARAYTF.

CDR3 protein: CASSQKAGLTYEQYF. In nucleotides, the CDR3 is TGCGCCAGCAGCCAAAAAGCGGGCCTCACCTACGAGCAGTACTTC. The rearrangement uses TRBV4-3 and TRBJ2-7; D possibly corresponds to TRBD2 (6 bases). There are 15 residues in the CDR3. CDR1 and CDR2 from the germline V gene are LGHNA and YSLEER. Trimming left V 2 bases short and J 2 bases short, with 13 bases between.

V gene TRBV6-5 combines with J gene TRBJ1-3; maybe TRBD1 (6 bases). This CDR3 is 15 amino acids long. Germline-derived CDR1 and CDR2 are MNHEY and SVGAGI. Trimming left V 3 bases short and J 0 bases short, with 9 bases between. CDR3 nucleotide sequence: TGTGCCAGCAGTTATGGGGGGCCCTCTGGAAACACCATATATTTT. It codes for CASSYGGPSGNTIYF.

The chain uses TRBV9 and TRBJ2-1; 8 nucleotides match TRBD2. J gave up 4 bases and V 0 bases, and 21 bases lay outside the gene matches. This CDR3 region has 21 residues. Germline assignment: CDR1 SGDLS and CDR2 YYNGEE. This CDR3 is CASSVATDGAERLAGYNEQFF. The CDR3 nucleotides read TGTGCCAGCAGCGTAGCTACGGACGGAGCGGAGAGGCTAGCGGGTTACAATGAGCAGTTCTTC.

The J gene is TRBJ2-2, the V gene TRBV5-6; TRBD1 might be the D (5 bases). V was pared by 3 bases and J by 5 bases, with 14 bases between. The CDR3 runs to 15 residues. Per germline, CDR1 SGHDT and CDR2 YYEEEE. Written as DNA, the CDR3 is TGTGCCAGCAGCTCAGGACAAGTTTGGACCGGGGAGCTGTTTTTT. Its translation is CASSSGQVWTGELFF.

The rearrangement uses TRBV19 and TRBJ1-1; D ambiguous. The CDR3 contains 13 residues. CDR1 is LNHDA, CDR2 SQIVND, per germline (reference sequence). The germline V and J ends were trimmed by 4 bases and 1 base, with 7 bases remaining between them. CDR3 coding DNA: TGTGCCAGTAGTAAGTGGGGGAACACTGAAGCTTTCTTT. This codes for CASSKWGNTEAFF.

This clone was recorded only once. The chain joins TRBV19 to TRBJ1-2; no definite D call. CDR1 and CDR2 from the germline V gene are LNHDA and SQIVND (reference sequence). Deletions cut 5 bases from V and 5 bases from J, with 6 bases between. The CDR3 is made up of 11 amino acids. The CDR3 spells CASSYGYGYTF. The CDR3 nucleotides are TGTGCCAGTAGTTATGGTTATGGCTACACCTTC.

The rearrangement uses TRBV2 and TRBJ2-5; 10 nucleotides align to TRBD2. In germline, CDR1 is SNHLY, CDR2 FYNNEI. J gave up 5 bases and V 3 bases, and 6 bases lay outside the gene matches. The CDR3 is made up of 15 amino acids. The CDR3 sequence is CASSESGGAGETQYF. The CDR3 DNA sequence: TGTGCCAGCAGTGAGAGCGGGGGGGCTGGGGAGACCCAGTACTTC.

The chain recombines TRBV6-6 with TRBJ1-1, with D unresolved. The V end was cut by 7 bases, the J end by 0 bases, with 3 bases between. The CDR3 extends over 11 amino acids. Germline assignment: CDR1 MNHNY and CDR2 SVGAGI (reference sequence). CDR3 sequence: CASKLNTEAFF. The DNA of the CDR3 is TGTGCCAGCAAGCTGAACACTGAAGCTTTCTTT.

V gene TRBV30 combines with J gene TRBJ1-5; 8 nucleotides line up with TRBD1. Germline assignment: CDR1 GTSNPN and CDR2 SVGIG (reference sequence). The CDR3 totals 16 residues. V was pared by 2 bases and J by 3 bases, with 9 bases of the junction left unmatched. Here the CDR3 reads CAWSTGQGSHNQPQHF. CDR3 coding DNA: TGTGCCTGGAGTACCGGACAGGGCAGTCACAATCAGCCCCAGCATTTT. Based on the CDR3 plus reference TRBV30 and TRBJ1-5, the full variable domain is SQTIHQWPATLVQPVGSPLSLECTVEGTSNPNLYWYRQAAGRGLQLLFYSVGIGQISSEVPQNLSASRPQDRQFILSSKKLLLSDSGFYLCAWSTGQGSHNQPQHFGDGTRLSIL.

The chain joins TRBV5-1 to TRBJ2-1; weak D call: TRBD2 (6 bases). Germline CDR1 is SGHRS and CDR2 is YFSETQ. Trimming left V 6 bases short and J 8 bases short, with 15 bases between. CDR3 size: 13 residues. CDR3 DNA sequence: TGCGCCAGCAACCTTCCGGGGGTCGATGAGCAGTTCTTC. Residues: CASNLPGVDEQFF.

Here the CDR3 reads CASSGRGSTEAFF. The CDR3 coding sequence is TGTGCCAGCAGCGGAAGGGGGAGCACTGAAGCTTTCTTT. The chain is built from TRBV9 and TRBJ1-1; a weak D match, TRBD1 (6 bases). The germline V gene encodes CDR1 SGDLS and CDR2 YYNGEE. CDR3 length: 13 amino acids. Trimming stripped 3 bases from V and 4 bases from J, with 10 bases between.

The chain couples TRBV7-8 to TRBJ2-1; 9 bases map to TRBD1. The CDR3 has 15 amino acids. Losses at the gene ends were 5 bases for V and 9 bases for J; bases not matched to a gene: 11. In germline, CDR1 is SGHVS, CDR2 FQNEAQ. CDR3 bases: TGTGCCAGCAGCCCCCGGGACAGGGATAGGGGTGAGCAGTTCTTC. This encodes CASSPRDRDRGEQFF. The variable domain in full, completed from reference TRBV7-8 and TRBJ2-1, reads GAGVSQSPRYKVAKRGQDVALRCDPISGHVSLFWYQQALGQGPEFLTYFQNEAQLDKSGLPSDRFFAERPEGSVSTLKIQRTQQEDSAVYLCASSPRDRDRGEQFFGPGTRLTVL.

The chain recombines TRBV19 with TRBJ1-1; a weak D match, TRBD1 (6 bases). CDR3 length: 15 residues. The V and J ends lost 6 bases and 0 bases respectively, with 14 bases between them. Germline V gives CDR1 LNHDA, CDR2 SQIVND (reference sequence). The CDR3 DNA reads TGTGCCAGTAGCACCATGGGGACATTGAACACTGAAGCTTTCTTT. Residues: CASSTMGTLNTEAFF.

The rearrangement links TRBV28 to TRBJ2-7, with D perhaps matching TRBD1 (6 bases). The CDR3 extends over 14 amino acids. Germline V gene lookup returns CDR1 MDHEN and CDR2 SYDVKM. V lost 6 bases, J lost 0 bases, and 12 bases lay in between. The CDR3 DNA follows: TGTGCCAGCAGGGATAGGGACAACTCCTACGAGCAGTACTTC. Translation: CASRDRDNSYEQYF.

A single count supports this clone. The V and J genes are TRBV28 and TRBJ2-2; 9 bases match TRBD2. The J segment lost 3 bases and the V segment lost 6 bases, leaving 5 bases of the junction unmatched. The germline gives CDR1 MDHEN, CDR2 SYDVKM. This CDR3 spans 15 amino acids. CDR3 nucleotide sequence: TGTGCCAGCAGCAGACTAGCGGAAGACACCGGGGAGCTGTTTTTT. Translated: CASSRLAEDTGELFF.